This TCR beta chain comes out of a study of blood T cells in healthy people across ages. Germline V gene data show CDR1 as MNHNS and CDR2 as SASEGT. The CDR3 is 13 residues long. V was shortened by 3 bases and J by 11 bases, with 16 bases between the two germline ends. A sample-barcoded 5' primer and a J-beta primer mix were used in a second PCR of roughly 7 to 11 cycles. Each cDNA molecule was tagged by a template-switch adaptor that had 12 random nucleotides. TCRdb reprocessed the 5' RACE reads via MiXCR and lists one record per CDR3 protein. The sample carries around 750,000 distinct CDR3 sequences, 53% recorded once.

Material for sequencing was blood. This TCR derives from an elderly man in good health. The chain is built from TRBV6-1 and TRBJ2-5; no reliable D call. CDR3 region: CASSENGGNEQYF. CDR3 sequence (DNA): TGTGCCAGCAGTGAGAACGGCGGCAATGAGCAGTACTTC.